The next 5 T cell receptor beta chains were all read from a single sample in a study of blood T cells in healthy people across ages. Next came a second PCR, run for about 7 to 12 cycles, which used a sample-barcoded 5' primer along with a J-beta primer mix. TCRdb re-called the 5' RACE reads with MiXCR, one entry per CDR3 protein. The sample yields over a million distinct CDR3 sequences, 45% to 70% seen once. Sequencing was carried out using blood. The receptors derive from a man aged 18 to 30 in good health.

Of note for this clonotype: An end of the junction differs from the germline gene, which may be a read error. The chain employs TRBV6-5 and TRBJ1-2, with 7 bases that match TRBD1. The CDR3 is 15 residues long. The germline V gene has CDR1 MNHEY and CDR2 SVGAGI. CDR3 region: CAGARPQHGQVQYTF. In DNA form, the CDR3 reads TGCGCCGGCGCCCGCCCCCAACACGGACAGGTGCAATACACCTTC.

This chain links TRBV4-1 with TRBJ1-2; 12 nucleotides align to TRBD1. The V gene end was trimmed by 5 bases and the J gene end by 3 bases; junction bases not matched to a gene: 10. The CDR3 has 17 residues. The germline gives CDR1 MGHRA, CDR2 YSYEKL. Here the CDR3 reads CASSYESGTGGDYGYTF. The DNA for the CDR3 is TGCGCCAGCAGCTACGAGTCCGGGACAGGGGGCGACTATGGCTACACCTTC.

The rearrangement links TRBV7-8 to TRBJ1-5; tentatively, D is TRBD1 (6 bases). The CDR3 is 15 amino acids. Germline CDR1 SGHVS, CDR2 FQNEAQ. Trimming took 0 bases from V and 3 from J, leaving 9 bases between them. CDR3 coding DNA: TGTGCCAGCAGCTTAGCTTACAGGGACAATCAGCCCCAGCATTTT. The encoded protein is CASSLAYRDNQPQHF.

CDR3 nucleotide sequence: TGTGCCAGCAGCTTAGCGGGGATTTTCACCGGGGAGCTGTTTTTT. It encodes CASSLAGIFTGELFF. The genes are TRBV7-2 and TRBJ2-2; D call uncertain. The V gene's germline CDR1 is SGHTA and CDR2 FQGNSA. This CDR3 comprises 15 residues. V lost 0 bases, J lost 4 bases, and 9 bases lay in between. Complete variable domain (other parts from reference TRBV7-2 and TRBJ2-2): GAGVSQSPSNKVTEKGKDVELRCDPISGHTALYWYRQSLGQGLEFLIYFQGNSAPDKSGLPSDRFSAERTGGSVSTLTIQRTQQEDSAVYLCASSLAGIFTGELFFGEGSRLTVL.

This rearrangement joins TRBV20-1 to TRBJ2-1; no clear D gene. The germline CDR1 and CDR2 sequences are DFQATT and SNEGSKA (reference sequence). V was trimmed by 3 bases and J by 9 bases, leaving 15 bases between them. The CDR3 runs to 13 residues. The CDR3 sequence is CSARMTIGGEQFF. For the CDR3, the DNA is TGCAGTGCTAGGATGACCATTGGCGGTGAGCAGTTCTTC.